The entry below gives a single T cell receptor (beta chain) sequence along with its context. Antigen: not known. Individuals having autoimmune disease history or systemic immunosuppression were not enrolled. V dropped 0 bases and J dropped 0 bases, with 1 base sitting between them. Germline V gene lookup returns CDR1 SGHNT and CDR2 YYREEE (reference sequence). The CDR3 consists of 13 residues. This specimen belongs to a study of OX40 agonist ivuxolimab in advanced cancers. Study-level results: In the 0.1-3.0 mg/kg groups, partial responders showed among the lowest expansion.

The data were produced by immunoSEQ multiplex PCR, yet TCRdb's version contains in-frame clones alone and is incomplete. The table includes fewer than 55,000 clones, roughly four fifths detected once. The gene calls are TRBV5-4 and TRBJ1-5, with unresolved D. Sample: CD4+ or CD8+ T cells sorted from blood, taken in a trial of the OX40 agonist ivuxolimab. The clonotype originates from an adult with an advanced solid tumor such as melanoma, head and neck, liver or kidney cancer. The DNA of the CDR3 is TGTGCCAGCAGCTTGGATAGCAATCAGCCCCAGCATTTT. This encodes CASSLDSNQPQHF.